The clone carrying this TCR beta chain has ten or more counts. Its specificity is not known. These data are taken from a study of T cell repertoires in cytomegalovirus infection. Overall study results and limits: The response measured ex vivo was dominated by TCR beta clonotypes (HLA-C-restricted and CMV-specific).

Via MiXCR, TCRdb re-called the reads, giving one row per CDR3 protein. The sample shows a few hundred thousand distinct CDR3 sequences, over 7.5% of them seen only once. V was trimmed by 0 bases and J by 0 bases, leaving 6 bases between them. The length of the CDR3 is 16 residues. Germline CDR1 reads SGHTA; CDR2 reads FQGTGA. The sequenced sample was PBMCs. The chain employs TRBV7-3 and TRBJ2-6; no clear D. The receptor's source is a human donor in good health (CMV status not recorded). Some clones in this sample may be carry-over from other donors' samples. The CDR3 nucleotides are TGTGCCAGCAGCTTAACTTGGGGCTCTGGGGCCAACGTCCTGACTTTC. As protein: CASSLTWGSGANVLTF.